These T cell receptor beta chains were read from a single sample in a study of circulating and synovial CD4+ cells in juvenile arthritis. The data were produced by immunoSEQ multiplex PCR, yet TCRdb's version contains in-frame clones alone and is incomplete. The sample lists roughly 14,000 clones, approximately 80% seen once, with around 3.4% in the top ten. The sequenced sample consisted of CD4+ T cells from synovial fluid. These receptor sequences come from a human patient with juvenile idiopathic arthritis. Some clones in this sample may be carry-over from other donors' samples. The CDR3 runs from the conserved cysteine through the conserved F or W. Fields, in order: CDR3 protein, V gene, CDR3 length, clone size. The size of a clone is reported for some rows only, either as once, few or many, or as a class for expanded clones.

CDR3 protein: CASSLERGNEQFF; V gene: TRBV7-2; CDR3 length: 13; clone size: -
CDR3 protein: CASSEVVLAGDDTQYF; V gene: TRBV2; CDR3 length: 16; clone size: -
CDR3 protein: CASSYDRGFYEQYF; V gene: TRBV6-5; CDR3 length: 14; clone size: -
CDR3 protein: CASSSDRIYGYTF; V gene: TRBV18; CDR3 length: 13; clone size: -
CDR3 protein: CASSDLGQGDGYTF; V gene: TRBV2; CDR3 length: 14; clone size: -
CDR3 protein: CASSLILVANEQFF; V gene: TRBV7-2; CDR3 length: 14; clone size: -
CDR3 protein: CASGRLVVGGGTGGYTF; V gene: TRBV7-9; CDR3 length: 17; clone size: few
CDR3 protein: CAWSPPAGTGSPNSPLHF; V gene: TRBV30; CDR3 length: 18; clone size: -
CDR3 protein: CASSPDTSSYEQYF; V gene: TRBV19; CDR3 length: 14; clone size: few
CDR3 protein: CASRGQSDNQPQHF; V gene: TRBV19; CDR3 length: 14; clone size: -
CDR3 protein: CASSPPSGTSMRSNQPQHF; V gene: TRBV28; CDR3 length: 19; clone size: -
CDR3 protein: CASGQGDTQYF; V gene: TRBV6-4; CDR3 length: 11; clone size: -
CDR3 protein: CASSLATGLPSEQYF; V gene: TRBV7-9; CDR3 length: 15; clone size: -
CDR3 protein: CASSLVGEETQYF; V gene: TRBV5-6; CDR3 length: 13; clone size: -
CDR3 protein: CASSQDQQGAGGGYEQYF; V gene: TRBV4-2; CDR3 length: 18; clone size: -
CDR3 protein: CAWSVTEKETQYF; V gene: TRBV30; CDR3 length: 13; clone size: -
CDR3 protein: CASSPRYLEAGNTIYF; V gene: TRBV7-2; CDR3 length: 16; clone size: once
CDR3 protein: CASSQEGQVYINYGYTF; V gene: TRBV4-3; CDR3 length: 17; clone size: -
CDR3 protein: CASSSLQGAGGYTF; V gene: TRBV7-6; CDR3 length: 14; clone size: -
CDR3 protein: CASAGGAAYEQYF; V gene: TRBV19; CDR3 length: 13; clone size: -
CDR3 protein: CASSQGQRSGNTIYF; V gene: TRBV10-2; CDR3 length: 15; clone size: -
CDR3 protein: CASRERDEKLFF; V gene: TRBV7-9; CDR3 length: 12; clone size: -
CDR3 protein: CASSRLDRGLGYTF; V gene: TRBV27; CDR3 length: 14; clone size: -
CDR3 protein: CASSERDRDHNQPQHF; V gene: TRBV6-4; CDR3 length: 16; clone size: -
CDR3 protein: CASSLEGGQPQHF; V gene: TRBV5-4; CDR3 length: 13; clone size: -
CDR3 protein: CASSIRGWGYGYTF; V gene: TRBV5-1; CDR3 length: 14; clone size: few
CDR3 protein: CASSLDRGNTEAFF; V gene: TRBV5-1; CDR3 length: 14; clone size: once
CDR3 protein: CASSPPGGDVAFF; V gene: TRBV4-1; CDR3 length: 13; clone size: -
CDR3 protein: CASSLQGLDQPQHF; V gene: TRBV7-2; CDR3 length: 14; clone size: -
CDR3 protein: CASSSQGVKYNEQFF; V gene: TRBV5-4; CDR3 length: 15; clone size: -
CDR3 protein: CASSFVRSGTDTQYF; V gene: TRBV2; CDR3 length: 15; clone size: -
CDR3 protein: CASRGFGREQETQYF; V gene: TRBV6-5; CDR3 length: 15; clone size: -
CDR3 protein: CSGRREGYNEQFF; V gene: TRBV29-1; CDR3 length: 13; clone size: -
CDR3 protein: CASSIDRGYNSPLHF; V gene: TRBV7-3; CDR3 length: 15; clone size: -
CDR3 protein: CASRQTSGGVETQYF; V gene: TRBV2; CDR3 length: 15; clone size: -
CDR3 protein: CASSQEGQLAEAFF; V gene: TRBV7-9; CDR3 length: 14; clone size: -
CDR3 protein: CASSPEEGTGYGYTF; V gene: TRBV7-2; CDR3 length: 15; clone size: -
CDR3 protein: CASRTSGGRNTGELFF; V gene: TRBV19; CDR3 length: 16; clone size: -
CDR3 protein: CASSEEMGGGNQPQHF; V gene: TRBV6-1; CDR3 length: 16; clone size: once
CDR3 protein: CARSRTGGIGETQYF; V gene: TRBV5-3; CDR3 length: 15; clone size: -
CDR3 protein: CASRAGTSLGYTF; V gene: TRBV28; CDR3 length: 13; clone size: -
CDR3 protein: CATQGRGSTGELFF; V gene: TRBV6-5; CDR3 length: 14; clone size: once
CDR3 protein: CATAQGPNSNQPQHF; V gene: TRBV6-1; CDR3 length: 15; clone size: -
CDR3 protein: CASSLSPSGQGENIQYF; V gene: TRBV5-1; CDR3 length: 17; clone size: -
CDR3 protein: CASSQGRGYEQYF; V gene: TRBV14; CDR3 length: 13; clone size: -
CDR3 protein: CASARDRAAYEQYF; V gene: TRBV7-7; CDR3 length: 14; clone size: -
CDR3 protein: CASSLDSLNQPQHF; V gene: TRBV5-1; CDR3 length: 14; clone size: -
CDR3 protein: CASTQRGGFADTQYF; V gene: TRBV27; CDR3 length: 15; clone size: -